This is a list of T cell receptor beta chains from one sample in a study of graft-versus-host responses after intestinal transplantation. Their antigens are not known. Sequencing used immunoSEQ multiplex PCR; TCRdb keeps in-frame clones, though not all of them. The data contain about 85,000 clones, roughly four fifths of them singletons. The sequences come from unstimulated CD8+ T cells sorted from spleen or lymph node cells, collected before intestinal transplant. Every receptor here comes from a human donor who received an intestinal transplant. Each CDR3 is given with its conserved first and last residue. D genes are given only for firm matches. Expanded clones are given a class, and other clones once, few, many or no size at all.

j_gene: TRBJ1-1
d_gene: TRBD1
abundance: .
v_gene: TRBV11-2
CDR3aa: CASSLDPRGLYSTEAFF
CDR3nt: TGTGCCAGCAGCTTAGACCCCAGGGGGTTGTATAGCACTGAAGCTTTCTTT

j_gene: TRBJ2-7
d_gene: .
abundance: .
v_gene: TRBV7-9
CDR3aa: CASSLRSYEQYF
CDR3nt: TGTGCCAGCAGCTTACGGTCCTACGAGCAGTACTTC

j_gene: TRBJ1-5
d_gene: .
abundance: .
v_gene: TRBV4-1
CDR3aa: CASSQLQQGHQPQHF
CDR3nt: TGCGCCAGCAGCCAATTGCAACAGGGCCATCAGCCCCAGCATTTT

j_gene: TRBJ1-4
d_gene: TRBD1
abundance: .
v_gene: TRBV29-1
CDR3aa: CSVEEPGGNEKLFF
CDR3nt: TGCAGCGTTGAAGAACCAGGGGGAAATGAAAAACTGTTTTTT

j_gene: TRBJ2-2
d_gene: .
abundance: once
v_gene: TRBV4-1
CDR3aa: CASSQEQDTGELFF
CDR3nt: TGCGCCAGCAGCCAAGAACAAGACACCGGGGAGCTGTTTTTT

j_gene: TRBJ1-2
d_gene: .
abundance: .
v_gene: TRBV6-5
CDR3aa: CASSYLPVDGYTF
CDR3nt: TGTGCCAGCAGTTACTTGCCGGTCGATGGCTACACCTTC

j_gene: TRBJ1-5
d_gene: .
abundance: once
v_gene: TRBV2
CDR3aa: CASSDGLADYQPQHF
CDR3nt: TGTGCCAGCAGTGATGGGCTGGCTGACTATCAGCCCCAGCATTTT

j_gene: TRBJ2-3
d_gene: TRBD2
abundance: .
v_gene: TRBV4-1
CDR3aa: CASSHVLAGGPDTDTQYF
CDR3nt: TGCGCCAGCAGCCACGTACTAGCGGGGGGGCCCGACACAGATACGCAGTATTTT

j_gene: TRBJ1-5
d_gene: .
abundance: .
v_gene: TRBV6-5
CDR3aa: CASSFLGERQPQHF
CDR3nt: TGTGCCAGCAGTTTCCTAGGGGAAAGACAGCCCCAGCATTTT

j_gene: TRBJ1-3
d_gene: .
abundance: .
v_gene: TRBV4-1
CDR3aa: CASSQNRVLVSGNTIYF
CDR3nt: TGCGCCAGCAGCCAAAACAGAGTCTTAGTCTCTGGAAACACCATATATTTT

j_gene: TRBJ1-1
d_gene: .
abundance: .
v_gene: TRBV5-1
CDR3aa: CASSLAGDTEAFF
CDR3nt: TGCGCCAGCAGCTTGGCAGGGGACACTGAAGCTTTCTTT

j_gene: TRBJ2-3
d_gene: .
abundance: once
v_gene: TRBV2
CDR3aa: CASSEGDRRTDTQYF
CDR3nt: TGTGCCAGCAGTGAAGGGGACCGACGCACAGATACGCAGTATTTT

j_gene: TRBJ1-2
d_gene: .
abundance: .
v_gene: TRBV28
CDR3aa: CASSPGAAYGYTF
CDR3nt: TGTGCCAGCAGCCCCGGGGCAGCGTATGGCTACACCTTC

j_gene: TRBJ2-7
d_gene: TRBD1
abundance: .
v_gene: TRBV6-5
CDR3aa: CASSDGQGSYEQYF
CDR3nt: TGTGCCAGCAGTGACGGACAGGGCTCCTACGAGCAGTACTTC

j_gene: TRBJ1-2
d_gene: .
abundance: .
v_gene: TRBV19
CDR3aa: CASTPGTYGYTF
CDR3nt: TGTGCCAGTACCCCCGGGACCTATGGCTACACCTTC

j_gene: TRBJ2-7
d_gene: TRBD1
abundance: once
v_gene: TRBV6-6
CDR3aa: CASSYSGQGADEQYF
CDR3nt: TGTGCCAGCAGTTACTCGGGACAGGGGGCCGACGAGCAGTACTTC

j_gene: TRBJ2-5
d_gene: .
abundance: .
v_gene: TRBV4-1
CDR3aa: CASSQDHGQGETQYF
CDR3nt: TGCGCCAGCAGCCAAGATCATGGCCAGGGTGAGACCCAGTACTTC